The rows below give T cell receptor beta chains drawn from one sample of a study of blood T cell repertoires in COVID-19. Profiling relied on immunoSEQ multiplex PCR, and the TCRdb table lists in-frame clones only, not all of them. The data hold over 100,000 clones, with roughly nine tenths observed a single time. Material: peripheral blood. These TCRs come from a man aged 35 to 55 with acute or convalescent COVID-19. Each CDR3 is given with its conserved first and last residue. Rows may omit the clone size; those that give it use once, few, many or a size class.

abundance	v_gene	j_gene	CDR3aa
.	TRBV3-1/TRBV3-2	TRBJ1-6	CASSQVPWPNSPLHF
.	TRBV7-9	TRBJ1-3	CASSQQTGAGNTIYF
.	TRBV3-1/TRBV3-2	TRBJ1-2	CASSRAGGLLGYTF
.	TRBV4-1	TRBJ1-3	CASSQVRWAGNTIYF
.	TRBV3-1/TRBV3-2	TRBJ2-3	CASSRMSTSGGRDTQYF
.	TRBV6-6	TRBJ1-2	CASSSPTGLGYTF
.	TRBV7-3	TRBJ2-7	CASSLTGDNYEQYF
.	TRBV10-3	TRBJ2-6	CATTASGGTPGANVLTF
once	TRBV18	TRBJ1-1	CASSAGQALEAFF
.	TRBV3-1/TRBV3-2	TRBJ2-2	CASSPMGANTGELFF